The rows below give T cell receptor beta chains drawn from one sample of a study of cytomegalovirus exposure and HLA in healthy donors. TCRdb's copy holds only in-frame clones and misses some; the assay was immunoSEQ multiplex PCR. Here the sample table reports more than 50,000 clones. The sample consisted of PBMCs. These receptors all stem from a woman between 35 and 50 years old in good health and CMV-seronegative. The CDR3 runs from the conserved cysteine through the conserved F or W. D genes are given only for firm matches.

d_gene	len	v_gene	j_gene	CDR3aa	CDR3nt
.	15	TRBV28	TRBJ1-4	CASSFSGGLVEKLFF	TGTGCCAGCAGTTTTTCCGGGGGATTGGTTGAAAAACTGTTTTTT
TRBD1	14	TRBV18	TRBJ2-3	CASSPRQGEDTQYF	TGTGCCAGCTCACCACGACAGGGTGAGGATACGCAGTATTTT
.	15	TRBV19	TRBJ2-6	CASSMRPSGANVLTF	TGTGCCAGTAGTATGCGGCCATCTGGGGCCAACGTCCTGACTTTC
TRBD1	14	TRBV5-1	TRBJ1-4	CASSLDRGNEKLFF	TGCGCCAGCAGCCTGGACAGGGGAAATGAAAAACTGTTTTTT
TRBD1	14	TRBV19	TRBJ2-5	CASSTRTGEETQYF	TGTGCCAGTAGTACCCGGACAGGGGAGGAGACCCAGTACTTC
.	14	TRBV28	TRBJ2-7	CASQVAEGAYEQYF	TGTGCCAGTCAAGTAGCGGAGGGAGCCTACGAGCAGTACTTC
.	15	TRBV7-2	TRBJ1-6	CASSLDPGRNSPLHF	TGTGCCAGCAGCTTAGATCCGGGAAGGAATTCACCCCTCCACTTT
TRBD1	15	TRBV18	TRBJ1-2	CASSDNRDRIYGYTF	TGTGCCAGCTCCGATAACCGGGACAGAATCTATGGCTACACCTTC
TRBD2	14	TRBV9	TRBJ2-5	CASSAKSAGGNQYF	TGTGCCAGCAGCGCGAAAAGCGCGGGGGGGAACCAGTACTTC
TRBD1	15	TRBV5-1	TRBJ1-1	CASSLMTGENTEAFF	TGCGCCAGCAGCTTGATGACAGGGGAGAACACTGAAGCTTTCTTT
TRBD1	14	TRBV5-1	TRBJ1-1	CASSLQGAGTEAFF	TGCGCCAGCAGCTTACAGGGGGCGGGCACTGAAGCTTTCTTT
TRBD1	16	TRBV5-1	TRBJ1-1	CASSGPHSGGNTEAFF	TGCGCCAGCAGCGGACCCCACTCAGGGGGGAACACTGAAGCTTTCTTT
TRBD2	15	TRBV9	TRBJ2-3	CASSAGLAGTDTQYF	TGTGCCAGCAGCGCGGGACTAGCGGGCACAGATACGCAGTATTTT
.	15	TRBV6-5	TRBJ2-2	CASREGSGNTGELFF	TGTGCCAGCAGGGAGGGGTCGGGGAACACCGGGGAGCTGTTTTTT
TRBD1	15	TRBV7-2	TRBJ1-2	CASSLVDRVTYGYTF	TGTGCCAGCAGCTTAGTGGACAGGGTAACCTATGGCTACACCTTC
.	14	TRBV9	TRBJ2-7	CASSGQGTSSEQYF	TGTGCCAGCAGCGGCCAGGGTACCTCCAGCGAGCAGTACTTC
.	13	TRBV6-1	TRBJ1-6	CASTDGIGAPLHF	TGTGCCAGCACCGACGGAATAGGAGCACCCCTCCACTTT
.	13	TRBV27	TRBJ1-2	CASSLSSYYGYTF	TGTGCCAGCAGTTTATCTTCTTACTATGGCTACACCTTC
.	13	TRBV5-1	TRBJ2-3	CASSTGVTDTQYF	TGCGCCAGCAGTACGGGAGTGACAGATACGCAGTATTTT
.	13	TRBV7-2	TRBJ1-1	CASSLAGTIEAFF	TGTGCCAGCAGCTTAGCCGGGACAATTGAAGCTTTCTTT
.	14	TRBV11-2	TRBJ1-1	CASRTPGGNTEAFF	TGTGCCAGCAGAACCCCGGGTGGGAACACTGAAGCTTTCTTT
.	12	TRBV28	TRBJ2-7	CASRTQVHEQYF	TGTGCCAGCAGGACCCAGGTCCACGAGCAGTACTTC
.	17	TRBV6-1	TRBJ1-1	CASSEAFAGMQNTEAFF	TGTGCCAGCAGTGAAGCCTTTGCCGGGATGCAAAACACTGAAGCTTTCTTT
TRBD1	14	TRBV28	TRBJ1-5	CASNRGNRGQPQHF	TGTGCCAGCAATAGGGGGAACAGGGGTCAGCCCCAGCATTTT
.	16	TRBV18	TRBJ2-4	CASSPPSGVPKNIQYF	TGTGCCAGCTCACCACCTTCAGGGGTCCCCAAAAACATTCAGTACTTC
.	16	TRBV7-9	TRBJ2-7	CASSPPGLGTVSEQYF	TGTGCCAGCAGCCCCCCGGGACTGGGAACGGTGAGCGAGCAGTACTTC
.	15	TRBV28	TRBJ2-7	CASSSPRGGTYEQYF	TGTGCCAGCAGCTCCCCCCGAGGCGGAACCTACGAGCAGTACTTC
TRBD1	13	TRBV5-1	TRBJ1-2	CASSSGGLDGYTF	TGCGCCAGCAGCTCAGGGGGATTGGATGGCTACACCTTC
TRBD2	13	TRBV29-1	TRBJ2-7	CSASASGAYEQYF	TGCAGCGCGTCGGCTAGCGGGGCCTACGAGCAGTACTTC
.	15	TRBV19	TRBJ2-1	CASSMMGYSYNEQFF	TGTGCCAGTAGTATGATGGGCTACTCCTACAATGAGCAGTTCTTC
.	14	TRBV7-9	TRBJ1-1	CASSTQGHNTEAFF	TGTGCCAGCAGCACACAGGGACATAACACTGAAGCTTTCTTT
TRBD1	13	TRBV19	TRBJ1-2	CASSIRDSPGYTF	TGTGCCAGTAGTATACGGGACAGCCCTGGCTACACCTTC
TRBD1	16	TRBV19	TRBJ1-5	CASSIGATGASWPQHF	TGTGCCAGTAGTATAGGGGCGACAGGGGCTTCTTGGCCCCAGCATTTT
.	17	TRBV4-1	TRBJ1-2	CASSQEVGGRNGLGYTF	TGCGCCAGCAGCCAAGAAGTGGGGGGGCGGAATGGGCTTGGCTACACCTTC
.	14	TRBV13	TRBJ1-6	CASSLGTQGSPLHF	TGTGCCAGCAGCTTGGGCACCCAAGGTTCACCCCTACACTTT
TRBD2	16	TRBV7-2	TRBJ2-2	CASSLDGPGGTGELFF	TGTGCCAGCAGCTTAGATGGTCCGGGGGGGACCGGGGAGCTGTTTTTT
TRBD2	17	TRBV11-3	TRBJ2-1	CASSLGGGRAIYNEQFF	TGTGCCAGCAGCTTAGGAGGCGGGAGGGCCATCTACAATGAGCAGTTCTTC
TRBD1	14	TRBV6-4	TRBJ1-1	CASRTSQGATEAFF	TGTGCCAGCCGTACGTCCCAGGGGGCCACTGAAGCTTTCTTT
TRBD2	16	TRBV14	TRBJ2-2	CASSRAGGTNTGELFF	TGTGCCAGCAGCCGAGCGGGAGGGACAAACACCGGGGAGCTGTTTTTT
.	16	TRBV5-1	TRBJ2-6	CASSFSRSSGANVLTF	TGCGCCAGCAGCTTCTCTAGGAGCTCTGGGGCCAACGTCCTGACTTTC
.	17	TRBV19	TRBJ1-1	CASSIGGRQVKNTEAFF	TGTGCCAGTAGTATAGGAGGGAGACAGGTCAAGAACACTGAAGCTTTCTTT
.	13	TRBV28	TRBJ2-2	CASIARGQGELFF	TGTGCCAGCATCGCAAGGGGTCAAGGGGAGCTGTTTTTT
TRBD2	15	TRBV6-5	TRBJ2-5	CASRTQRGYQETQYF	TGTGCCAGCAGGACCCAGCGGGGTTACCAAGAGACCCAGTACTTC
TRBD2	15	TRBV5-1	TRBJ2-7	CASSPDGGSSYEQYF	TGCGCCAGCAGCCCGGATGGCGGGAGCTCCTACGAGCAGTACTTC
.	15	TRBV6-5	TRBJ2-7	CASSYSWDKTYEQYF	TGTGCCAGCAGTTACTCGTGGGACAAGACCTACGAGCAGTACTTC
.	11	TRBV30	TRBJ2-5	CAWSGRGSQYF	TGTGCCTGGAGTGGAAGGGGGTCCCAGTACTTC
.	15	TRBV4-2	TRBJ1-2	CASSQEQSTPGGYTF	TGTGCCAGCAGCCAAGAACAGTCTACCCCGGGGGGCTACACCTTC
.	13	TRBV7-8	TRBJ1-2	CASRPSGSYGYTF	TGTGCCAGCAGGCCTAGTGGCAGCTATGGCTACACCTTC